The present entry profiles one TCR beta chain with its context. No cognate antigen has been identified for it. Within one base of it there is no much larger clone, and no base qualities were kept. The library was built by means of the immunoSEQ multiplex PCR assay. RNA was extracted from all samples and reverse transcribed into cDNA, which served as template for TCR sequencing. First-strand cDNA was synthesized with SuperScript III using a 2:1 mix of oligo-dT and random hexamers. A synthetic immune receptor repertoire was used to assess amplification bias, and residual bias was removed computationally. Under the source paper's analysis protocol: Raw reads were preprocessed to remove errors, and CDR3 was defined by IMGT conventions from the conserved cysteine to phenylalanine. To get clonality, Shannon entropy was normalized by log2 of the number of productive unique TCRs and the result was subtracted from 1. Scalp TCRbeta sequences were cross-referenced with sorted blood CD4 and CD8 repertoires so that the CD4 or CD8 identity of scalp clones could be inferred. Entries here come from immuneACCESS through TCRdb and include only in-frame sequences with V and J called. Some clones fail to appear in such tables; in the studies checked, an unresolved V gene covers under half of the shortfall, and the cause of the remainder is unknown. D and trimming were read from the DNA, whereas the V and J calls and clone size are those reported in that table. The sample yields about 220,000 clones; about 58% were counted once. The ten largest clones take up around 1.5% of the sample.

This sample is part of a study of CD8+ T cells in alopecia areata (dated by TCRdb to the late 2010s). Background for the entire study: Treated patients were enrolled in an open-label pilot trial of oral tofacitinib at 5 to 10 mg twice daily for moderate-to-severe alopecia areata. Patients stayed on tofacitinib for 6 to 18 months and then had 6 months of follow-up off drug so that delayed response and recurrence could be assessed. Disease severity in treated patients was measured with the SALT score, which quantifies the percentage of affected scalp surface area. The study used high-throughput TCRbeta sequencing to examine T cell clonal expansion in alopecia areata, in both the C3H/HeJ mouse model and human patients. Scalp tissue and sorted CD4+ and CD8+ peripheral blood T cells from patchy and totalis/universalis alopecia areata patients and from healthy controls were covered by human TCRbeta sequencing. Biopsies were taken from tofacitinib-treated patients at baseline and again at 4 and 24 weeks into treatment, and several of those patients also had a later scalp biopsy. Clonality in the scalp was compared among normal scalp (n=4), patchy alopecia areata scalp (n=8), and alopecia totalis/universalis scalp (n=8). RNA came from the PAXgene miRNA kit for fixed scalp, the miRNeasy kit for PBMCs, and the RNeasy kit for mouse skin. TCRbeta CDR3 regions were amplified by immunoSEQ multiplex PCR using 35 Vbeta forward and 13 Jbeta reverse primers. Study-wide conclusions, independent of this receptor: Tofacitinib significantly decreased scalp clonality and the number of expanded CD8+ clones among the top 100 scalp clones. TCR sequences shared between patients were less clear than in mice, possibly partly because of HLA diversity in the patient population. Lesional scalp, especially in alopecia totalis/universalis, showed higher clonality and more expanded CD8+ clones than normal scalp, suggesting antigenic drive. Scalp TCR repertoire analysis is complicated because resident alphabeta T cells in normal human skin are also sequenced, whereas mouse skin is dominated by gammadelta T cells. Many expanded lesional clones persisted in scalp and blood during tofacitinib treatment, which may partly explain relapse after stopping treatment. Because the treated cohort was small and included a single nonresponder, larger studies are needed to assess links between baseline CD8+ expansion and response.

V was cut back by 2 bases and J by 6 bases, leaving a gap of 9 bases between them. CDR3 length: 12 amino acids, cysteine to phenylalanine. Just CDR3 DNA is preserved here, 36 bases in frame from base 1. Looking up the germline V gene yields CDR1 SGDLS and CDR2 YYNGEE. Read against the paper, the sample's time point label means: around 4 weeks on oral tofacitinib. The sample's treatment or condition label, decoded: oral pan-JAK inhibitor, 5-10 mg twice daily. Lesional scalp punch biopsies and peripheral blood were obtained from alopecia areata patients. After PBMCs were isolated by density centrifugation and stained for CD3, CD4 and CD8, a FACSAria was used to sort CD4+ and CD8+ T cells.

Rearrangement joined TRBV9 to TRBJ2-7; a tentative D match to TRBD1 spans 6 bases. The TCR comes from a human donor with alopecia areata. This sample comprised CD4+ T cells sorted from blood, obtained at week 4, from a patient treated with tofacitinib. The CDR3 corresponds to CASSVLGGEQYF. In nucleotide form, the sequence is TGTGCCAGCAGCGTTTTAGGGGGCGAGCAGTACTTC. Outside the CDR3, residues come from the reference TRBV9 and TRBJ2-7 proteins, so the full variable domain is: DSGVTQTPKHLITATGQRVTLRCSPRSGDLSVYWYQQSLDQGLQFLIQYYNGEERAKGNILERFSAQQFPDLHSELNLSSLELGDSALYFCASSVLGGEQYFGPGTRLTVT.